The present TCR beta chain was sequenced within a study of radiation and T cells in renal cell carcinoma. This clone was observed a handful of times. Per the germline V gene, CDR1 is LGHNA and CDR2 is YNFKEQ. The germline V and J ends were trimmed by 1 base and 1 base, with 4 bases remaining between them. The CDR3 has 13 residues. Time point of the sample: baseline pretreatment blood. As for treatment: 15 Gy SBRT to primary tumor, nephrectomy 4 weeks later. TCRdb's table, derived via immunoSEQ multiplex PCR, lists solely in-frame clones and lacks some. The sample yields around 94,000 clones, 80% to 90% seen once.

The material was blood, obtained from a patient whose treatment included radiotherapy and nephrectomy. This chain uses TRBV4-2 with TRBJ1-1; D gene unclear. This receptor was obtained from a man aged 45 to 65 with renal cell carcinoma. The CDR3 region has the DNA TGTGCCAGCAGCCAAGGCACGAACACTGAAGCTTTCTTT. Encoded protein: CASSQGTNTEAFF.